These 18 T cell receptor beta chains share one sample of origin, sequenced in a study of T cells in Graves' hyperthyroidism and ophthalmopathy. The investigators amplified TCR beta CDR3 regions from RNA transcripts. A set of HTBI primers served as the primers for a first-round RT-PCR of the TCR CDR3. MiXCR, applied by TCRdb to the multiplex PCR reads, yields one record per CDR3 protein. The profile shows roughly 330,000 distinct CDR3 sequences, 16% of them singletons. The sample taken for sequencing was blood. Receptors originate from a man aged 25 to 40 with Graves' hyperthyroidism.

This clonotype was seen ten or more times. This chain joins TRBV6-2 or TRBV6-3 and TRBJ2-1, with D possibly called TRBD1 or TRBD2 (5 bases each). The CDR3 is 11 amino acids. Germline loops: CDR1 MNHEY, CDR2 SVGEGT. Trimming cost V 9 bases and J 9 bases, with 12 bases left between them. Here the CDR3 reads CASGGMSEQFF. As DNA, the CDR3 is TGTGCCAGTGGGGGAATGAGTGAGCAGTTCTTC.

This clonotype was counted many times. The rearrangement uses TRBV28 and TRBJ2-3, with 11 positions matching TRBD2. Germline CDR1 MDHEN, CDR2 SYDVKM. CDR3 length equals 15 residues. Losses at the gene ends were 6 bases for V and 6 bases for J; bases not matched to a gene: 8. The CDR3 DNA is TGTGCCAGCAGACAAACTAGCGGGAGAGCGGATACGCAGTATTTT. Translated, it gives CASRQTSGRADTQYF.

This clonotype was seen at least ten times. The chain couples TRBV7-9 to TRBJ2-7; D is possibly TRBD2 (6 bases). V was clipped by 7 bases and J by 3 bases, with 10 bases between them. This CDR3 spans 12 amino acids. CDR1 is SEHNR, CDR2 FQNEAQ, per germline (reference sequence). CDR3 bases: TGTGCCAGCATGGGGGGTTACTACGAGCAGTACTTC. Residues: CASMGGYYEQYF.

This rearrangement joins TRBV21-1 to TRBJ2-2; TRBD2 is the table's D call and was not checked against the DNA. TRBV21-1 is a pseudogene locus. The CDR3 has 16 residues. CDR3 in DNA: TGTGCCAGCAGCACCTTCTCGGGAGGTGGGACCGGGGAGCTGTTTTTT. It codes for CASSTFSGGGTGELFF.

This clonotype appeared many times. This chain connects TRBV2 to TRBJ2-5, with 8 nucleotides matching TRBD2. Germline lookup yields CDR1 SNHLY and CDR2 FYNNEI. Trimming took 4 bases from V and 5 from J; bases not matched to a gene: 15. The CDR3 sequence is 17 residues long. The CDR3 DNA sequence: TGTGCCAGCAGTGTAGGGGGTACTAGCGGTACCGGGGAGACCCAGTACTTC. Amino acids: CASSVGGTSGTGETQYF.

This clonotype has at least ten counts. The V and J genes are TRBV29-1 and TRBJ1-1; D remains unclear. From germline, CDR1 is SQVTM and CDR2 ANQGSEA. Trimming pared 5 bases from V and 6 bases from J, leaving 19 bases between. The CDR3 runs 14 residues. Here the CDR3 reads CSVILSDLVAEAFF. DNA of the CDR3: TGCAGCGTTATCCTATCGGATTTGGTCGCTGAAGCTTTCTTT.

This chain joins TRBV6-1 and TRBJ2-1; 7 bases align to TRBD2. Germline CDR1 MNHNS, CDR2 SASEGT. This CDR3 comprises 15 residues. Trimming took 1 base from V and 7 from J; bases not matched to a gene: 7. This CDR3 reads CASSEVGLAVNEQFF. Written as DNA, the CDR3 is TGTGCCAGCAGTGAAGTAGGGCTAGCGGTGAATGAGCAGTTCTTC.

J is TRBJ2-5 and V is TRBV27, with a tentative D call TRBD1 (5 bases). CDR3 length: 13 amino acids. The V end lost 4 bases, the J end lost 1 base, and 7 bases lay between the germline ends. Germline assignment: CDR1 MNHEY and CDR2 SMNVEV (reference sequence). The CDR3 DNA is TGTGCCAGCAGTTGGACAAGCCAAGAGACCCAGTACTTC. Protein sequence: CASSWTSQETQYF.

This clonotype was seen only a few times. An end of the junction does not agree with germline; a read error may underlie this. J is TRBJ2-1 and V is TRBV20-1; 7 nucleotides align to TRBD1. The CDR3 sequence is 14 residues long. Germline CDR1 and CDR2: DFQATT and SNEGSKA (reference sequence). The CDR3 sequence: CSVRQGSPYNEQFF. The CDR3 DNA reads as TGCAGTGTTAGACAGGGTAGCCCCTACAATGAGCAGTTCTTC.

This clonotype was recorded at least ten times. The chain's CDR3 is CASSPGFHIDTQYF. The CDR3 DNA follows: TGTGCCAGCAGCCCAGGGTTCCACATAGATACGCAGTATTTT. The rearrangement joins TRBV5-6 to TRBJ2-3; D possibly corresponds to TRBD1 (5 bases). Germline V gene sequence: CDR1 SGHDT, CDR2 YYEEEE. The CDR3 loop spans 14 amino acids. V was clipped by 4 bases and J by 5 bases, with 14 bases between them.

This clonotype was detected many times. The V gene is TRBV12-3 or TRBV12-4, the J gene TRBJ2-7; no clear D. This CDR3 spans 13 amino acids. The V and J ends lost 5 bases and 5 bases respectively, with 13 bases between them. The CDR3 sequence is CASSQQLGDEQYF. CDR3 coding DNA: TGTGCCAGCAGTCAACAATTGGGCGACGAGCAGTACTTC.

The rearrangement joins TRBV5-1 to TRBJ2-5; no reliable D call. Between the trimmed V and J ends, which lost 0 bases and 2 bases, there was a span of 8 bases. CDR3 size: 14 residues. From germline, CDR1 is SGHRS and CDR2 YFSETQ. CDR3: CASSLAPGQETQYF. The CDR3 coding sequence is TGCGCCAGCAGCTTGGCCCCCGGGCAAGAGACCCAGTACTTC.

This clonotype was counted at least ten times. J is TRBJ2-3 and V is TRBV14, with D maybe TRBD2 (6 bases). V lost 4 bases, J lost 2 bases, and 16 bases lay in between. This CDR3 region has 16 residues. Germline V gives CDR1 SGHDN, CDR2 FVKESK. This CDR3 reads CASSLHVGGTTDTQYF. The CDR3 DNA sequence: TGTGCCAGCAGCCTCCATGTGGGAGGAACCACAGATACGCAGTATTTT. The variable domain in full, completed from reference TRBV14 and TRBJ2-3, reads EAGVTQFPSHSVIEKGQTVTLRCDPISGHDNLYWYRRVMGKEIKFLLHFVKESKQDESGMPNNRFLAERTGGTYSTLKVQPAELEDSGVYFCASSLHVGGTTDTQYFGPGTRLTVL.

V gene TRBV29-1 combines with J gene TRBJ2-5, with D possibly called TRBD1 or TRBD2 (5 bases each). Germline-derived CDR1 and CDR2 are SQVTM and ANQGSEA. Trimming took 6 bases from V and 2 from J, leaving 13 bases between them. The CDR3 runs to 13 residues. The CDR3 bases are TGCAGCGTCCGACGGGACGGACAAGAGACCCAGTACTTC. Translated, it gives CSVRRDGQETQYF.

Comments on this clonotype: This may be a read error, as it is one base from a much larger clone. V is TRBV3-1 and J is TRBJ1-4; D not certain. The CDR3 has 11 amino acids. Between the trimmed V and J ends, which lost 3 bases and 7 bases, there was a span of 3 bases. Germline V gene sequence: CDR1 LGHDT, CDR2 YNNKEL (reference sequence). The CDR3 DNA reads as TGTGCCAGCAGCCAGACTGAAAAACTGTTTTTT. Its translation is CASSQTEKLFF.

Comments on this clonotype: One end of the junction varies from germline; a read error may be responsible. The gene calls are TRBV11-2 and TRBJ2-7; possible D gene TRBD2, 7 bases. The CDR3 sequence is 14 residues long. CDR1 is SGHAT, CDR2 FQNNGV, per germline. The CDR3 is CASSSRGGAYERYF. DNA of the CDR3: TGTGCCAGCAGCTCCAGAGGGGGGGCTTACGAGCGGTACTTC.

This chain joins TRBV24-1 and TRBJ2-1; 8 bases line up with TRBD1. Germline CDR1 is KGHDR and CDR2 is SFDVKD. J was trimmed by 2 bases and V by 4 bases; bases with no gene match: 9. The CDR3 extends over 17 amino acids. The CDR3 DNA reads as TGTGCCACCAGTGACGGCCGGACAGGGTTAACCTACAATGAGCAGTTCTTC. Its protein is CATSDGRTGLTYNEQFF.

This rearrangement joins TRBV20-1 to TRBJ2-5; D is possibly TRBD2 (5 bases). The germline CDR1 and CDR2 sequences are DFQATT and SNEGSKA (reference sequence). The CDR3 extends over 13 amino acids. Trimming cost V 7 bases and J 2 bases, with 14 bases left between them. CDR3 residues: CSGGSSRQETQYF. In DNA form, the CDR3 reads TGCAGTGGAGGGAGTTCGAGGCAAGAGACCCAGTACTTC.